Below, one TCR beta chain is given with its context. Antigen specificity is unknown. The data belong to a study of cytomegalovirus exposure and HLA in healthy donors. This CDR3 spans 16 amino acids. V lost 1 base, J lost 1 base, and 4 bases stayed unmatched. The germline V gene has CDR1 SGHDN and CDR2 FVKESK. Study-wide results and caveats: HLA restriction was apparent for most CMV-associated TCR beta chains in a later analysis.

It was with 60 Vbeta and 13 Jbeta primers that the PCR ran. Generated by immunoSEQ multiplex PCR, the TCRdb table keeps only in-frame clones and is missing some. The specimen's table records about 130,000 clones. The TCR was taken from a woman aged 55-75 years in good health and CMV-seronegative. The V call is TRBV14, the J call TRBJ2-1; 7 bases match TRBD1. The sample consisted of PBMCs. In nucleotides, the CDR3 is TGTGCCAGCAGCCAAGTGAACAGGGGATCCTACAATGAGCAGTTCTTC. Amino acid sequence: CASSQVNRGSYNEQFF.